Each of the 26 T cell receptor beta chains below was sequenced from the same sample in a study of early stage breast cancer tumors. The protocol was immunoSEQ multiplex PCR, while the TCRdb copy is restricted to in-frame clones and leaves out a portion. The table records around 20,000 clones, 83% of them present only once. The sequencing sample was made of blood. The receptors stem from a person aged 65 to 79 with breast cancer.

V usage is TRBV19 and J usage is TRBJ1-5, with 7 bases matching TRBD1. CDR3 length: 18 residues. Germline V gives CDR1 LNHDA, CDR2 SQIVND (reference sequence). J was trimmed by 4 bases and V by 7 bases; bases with no gene match: 19. The CDR3 here is CASTQKGQRVWGNQPQHF. CDR3 DNA: TGTGCCAGTACCCAGAAGGGACAGAGGGTCTGGGGGAATCAGCCCCAGCATTTT.

The CDR3 loop is CASRGAGELFF. DNA of the CDR3: TGTGCCAGCAGAGGGGCGGGGGAGCTGTTTTTT. The V gene is TRBV9, the J gene TRBJ2-2; a weak D match, TRBD1 (5 bases). The V gene lost 5 bases and the J gene lost 8 bases, with 7 bases spanning the gap. The CDR3 has 11 residues. Germline CDR1 reads SGDLS; CDR2 reads YYNGEE.

This clone appeared once. CDR3 protein: CAWNDSGETQYF. The CDR3 DNA reads as TGTGCCTGGAACGATTCGGGGGAGACCCAGTACTTC. V is TRBV30 and J is TRBJ2-5; D perhaps matches TRBD2 (5 bases). The CDR3 loop spans 12 amino acids. Trimming took 4 bases from V and 5 from J, leaving 11 bases between them. Germline V gives CDR1 GTSNPN, CDR2 SVGIG (reference sequence).

The gene calls are TRBV10-3 and TRBJ1-2, with 10 bases that match TRBD1. Losses at the gene ends were 6 bases for V and 8 bases for J; bases not matched to a gene: 6. The CDR3 is 13 residues long. Germline V CDR1 and CDR2: ENHRY, SYGVKD. The CDR3 region has the DNA TGTGCCATCAGACCGGGACAGGGGAGAGGCTACACCTTC. Protein sequence: CAIRPGQGRGYTF.

The chain is built from TRBV4-3 and TRBJ2-2; D is unresolved. The CDR3 has 13 amino acids. Germline CDR1 LGHNA, CDR2 YSLEER. V was cut by 1 base and J by 4 bases, with 4 bases left in between. The CDR3 region is CASSQVLTGELFF. The CDR3, as DNA: TGCGCCAGCAGCCAAGTTCTCACCGGGGAGCTGTTTTTT.

The chain combines TRBV29-1 with TRBJ2-7; no clear D gene. In germline, CDR1 is SQVTM, CDR2 ANQGSEA. The CDR3 loop spans 11 amino acids. V gave up 5 bases and J gave up 5 bases, with 10 bases separating them. CDR3 sequence: CSVKQTNEQYF. The DNA of the CDR3 is TGCAGCGTTAAACAGACGAACGAGCAGTACTTC.

The table lists this clone with a few counts. The chain uses TRBV27 and TRBJ1-2; TRBD1 agrees at 10 bases. The germline CDR1 and CDR2 sequences are MNHEY and SMNVEV (reference sequence). The CDR3 contains 16 residues. Losses at the gene ends were 5 bases for V and 7 bases for J; bases not matched to a gene: 13. The chain's CDR3 is CASSRLTGQGIGGYTF. CDR3 sequence (DNA): TGTGCCAGCAGTCGCCTTACGGGACAGGGGATCGGTGGCTACACCTTC.

A word on this clone: The same CDR3 arises from other DNA sequences in this sample as well. The V and J genes are TRBV30 and TRBJ2-3, with 10 bases aligning to TRBD2. V gave up 3 bases and J gave up 1 base; unmatched junction bases: 4. There are 15 residues in the CDR3. Germline V gives CDR1 GTSNPN, CDR2 SVGIG (reference sequence). The CDR3 DNA reads as TGTGCCTGGAGCGATGGACTAGCGGGCACAGATACGCAGTATTTT. Amino acids: CAWSDGLAGTDTQYF.

The V call is TRBV6-1, the J call TRBJ1-5, with 8 bases that match TRBD1. Germline loops: CDR1 MNHNS, CDR2 SASEGT. With V trimmed by 4 bases and J by 9 bases, 8 bases remained unmatched. There are 14 residues in the CDR3. Written as DNA, the CDR3 is TGTGCCAGCAGTGCTTTACAGGGGGGAGGGCCCCAGCATTTT. This encodes CASSALQGGGPQHF.

This clone was found once. The chain couples TRBV7-9 to TRBJ2-5; tentative D call: TRBD2 (7 bases). The J call is doubtful: the DNA matches TRBJ2-7 better. The length of the CDR3 is 15 residues. The germline V gene encodes CDR1 SEHNR and CDR2 FQNEAQ (reference sequence). CDR3 sequence: CASSFGGRRNYEQYF. The CDR3 DNA is TGTGCCAGCAGCTTCGGGGGGCGACGAAACTACGAGCAGTACTTC.

J is TRBJ2-7 and V is TRBV4-2; D perhaps matches TRBD2 (5 bases). This CDR3 is built from 14 residues. V was pared by 2 bases and J by 3 bases, with 11 bases between. Germline CDR1 and CDR2: LGHNA and YNFKEQ. CDR3 region: CASSQTSGSYEQYF. The CDR3 bases are TGTGCCAGCAGCCAAACCAGCGGAAGCTACGAGCAGTACTTC.

The chain combines TRBV5-1 with TRBJ2-7; 11 bases line up with TRBD1. This CDR3 region has 15 residues. V dropped 2 bases and J dropped 5; count of bases not matched to a gene: 6. Germline-derived CDR1 and CDR2 are SGHRS and YFSETQ. CDR3 in DNA: TGCGCCAGCAGCTTAGAGGGACAGGGGGTCCACGAGCAGTACTTC. It codes for CASSLEGQGVHEQYF.

This sequence joins TRBV30 and TRBJ1-1; weak D call: TRBD1 (6 bases). CDR1 is GTSNPN and CDR2 is SVGIG in the germline V gene (reference sequence). CDR3 size: 13 residues. V was pared by 6 bases and J by 4 bases, with 15 bases between. The CDR3 DNA reads as TGTGCCTGTAAGGAGAACAGGGCCACTGAAGCTTTCTTT. Translated: CACKENRATEAFF.

J is TRBJ1-2 and V is TRBV7-9, with D hard to call. The CDR3 is 15 residues long. Germline V gene data show CDR1 as SEHNR and CDR2 as FQNEAQ (reference sequence). The V gene lost 5 bases and the J gene lost 3 bases, with 16 bases spanning the gap. CDR3 sequence (DNA): TGTGCCAGCAGCCTTACTCCCCCGCGGGACTATGGCTACACCTTC. This codes for CASSLTPPRDYGYTF.

The chain recombines TRBV5-1 with TRBJ2-1; D is possibly TRBD1 (5 bases). V dropped 4 bases and J dropped 6 bases, with 11 bases sitting between them. CDR3 length equals 13 residues. Germline V gene sequence: CDR1 SGHRS, CDR2 YFSETQ. The CDR3 DNA reads as TGCGCCAGCAGCAGATACCAGGGCAATGAGCAGTTCTTC. Amino acids: CASSRYQGNEQFF.

The chain is built from TRBV30 and TRBJ2-7; a weak D match, TRBD1 (6 bases). V lost 0 bases, J lost 2 bases, and 20 bases lay in between. The CDR3 runs 17 residues. CDR1 and CDR2 from the germline V gene are GTSNPN and SVGIG (reference sequence). The CDR3 protein is CAWSVRVGSKGAYEQYF. As DNA, the CDR3 is TGTGCCTGGAGTGTACGGGTAGGGTCGAAGGGGGCCTACGAGCAGTACTTC.

This clone is a singleton in its sample. The chain combines TRBV6-6 with TRBJ2-2, with TRBD1 matching 10 bases. This CDR3 spans 14 amino acids. Unmatched junction bases numbered 5, after V lost 10 bases and J lost 3 bases. Germline assignment: CDR1 MNHNY and CDR2 SVGAGI (reference sequence). The chain's CDR3 is CATKDRGDTGELFF. CDR3 DNA: TGTGCCACCAAGGACAGGGGGGACACCGGGGAGCTGTTTTTT.

V is TRBV19 and J is TRBJ2-2; D is possibly TRBD2 (6 bases). Germline values: CDR1 LNHDA, CDR2 SQIVND (reference sequence). V was clipped by 2 bases and J by 4 bases, with 20 bases between them. CDR3 size: 18 residues. Here the CDR3 reads CASSISPHGGSTTGELFF. The CDR3 DNA is TGTGCCAGTAGTATAAGCCCCCATGGAGGGTCGACCACCGGGGAGCTGTTTTTT.

This chain links TRBV5-1 with TRBJ2-2; possible D gene TRBD1, 5 bases. V was pared by 2 bases and J by 5 bases, with 10 bases between. Germline loops: CDR1 SGHRS, CDR2 YFSETQ. The CDR3 is 14 amino acids. CDR3 DNA sequence: TGCGCCAGCAGCTTTGCAGGGCTTACCGGGGAGCTGTTTTTT. This encodes CASSFAGLTGELFF.

This rearrangement joins TRBV9 to TRBJ2-3; 9 bases are shared with TRBD2. CDR1 SGDLS and CDR2 YYNGEE come from the germline V gene. The CDR3 contains 16 residues. The J segment lost 3 bases and the V segment lost 4 bases, leaving 9 bases of the junction unmatched. The CDR3 DNA is TGTGCCAGCAGCCCCAGGTGGGCGGGGGGGACAGATACGCAGTATTTT. Residues: CASSPRWAGGTDTQYF. The whole variable domain, remainder taken from reference TRBV9 and TRBJ2-3, is DSGVTQTPKHLITATGQRVTLRCSPRSGDLSVYWYQQSLDQGLQFLIQYYNGEERAKGNILERFSAQQFPDLHSELNLSSLELGDSALYFCASSPRWAGGTDTQYFGPGTRLTVL.

The J gene is TRBJ1-2, the V gene TRBV29-1; 7 bases map to TRBD1. Germline trimming cut 6 bases from V and 4 bases from J; bases unmatched to any gene: 5. The germline V gene has CDR1 SQVTM and CDR2 ANQGSEA. This CDR3 is 12 amino acids long. CDR3 region: CSVSQGVYGYTF. In nucleotides, the CDR3 is TGCAGCGTATCCCAGGGGGTCTATGGCTACACCTTC.

The chain combines TRBV28 with TRBJ1-2; D is undetermined. Trimming took 2 bases from V and 4 from J, leaving 8 bases between them. Germline CDR1 MDHEN, CDR2 SYDVKM. This CDR3 comprises 13 residues. As DNA, the CDR3 is TGTGCCAGCAGTTTAGGGCAGATCTATGGCTACACCTTC. Amino acids: CASSLGQIYGYTF.

The chain employs TRBV11-1 and TRBJ1-1; 10 bases are shared with TRBD1. Germline V lookup: CDR1 SGHAT, CDR2 FQDESV (reference sequence). The CDR3 consists of 14 residues. The J segment lost 7 bases and the V segment lost 2 bases, leaving 4 bases of the junction unmatched. The CDR3 region is CASSLRGTGDEAFF. In DNA form, the CDR3 reads TGTGCCAGCAGCTTACGAGGGACAGGGGATGAAGCTTTCTTT.

V and J are TRBV6-1 and TRBJ1-5, with D possibly TRBD1 on 6 matching bases. Germline V gene sequence: CDR1 MNHNS, CDR2 SASEGT. V was shortened by 6 bases and J by 0 bases, with 12 bases between the two germline ends. The CDR3 contains 15 residues. The CDR3 nucleotides are TGTGCCAGCAGAAGAGACAGGAATAGCAATCAGCCCCAGCATTTT. Its protein product is CASRRDRNSNQPQHF.

The V and J genes are TRBV11-2 and TRBJ2-1, with TRBD2 identical over 7 bases. V was pared by 7 bases and J by 4 bases, with 10 bases of the junction left unmatched. Germline V lookup: CDR1 SGHAT, CDR2 FQNNGV. The CDR3 runs to 15 residues. In nucleotides, the CDR3 is TGTGCCAGCACCTTGAGGGGAGGGGTTTACAATGAGCAGTTCTTC. Protein product: CASTLRGGVYNEQFF.

The CDR3 region has the DNA TGTGCCAGCAGTGAATTGGGCGAGGGCATTCAGTACTTC. This translates into CASSELGEGIQYF. The chain uses TRBV2 and TRBJ2-4; weak D call: TRBD2 (5 bases). V shed 2 bases and J shed 9 bases, with 11 bases lying between them. Per germline, CDR1 SNHLY and CDR2 FYNNEI. This CDR3 spans 13 amino acids.